The following is a T cell receptor (beta chain) sequence with its context. Only a few counts were recorded for this clonotype. Its antigen remains unidentified. No qualities accompany the bases; no much larger clone lies one base away. This sample's time point label indicates: patch test 1, 2 weeks after DPC sensitization. The treatment or condition label, as the study defines it: therapeutic diphenylcyclopropenone sensitization with weekly scalp DPC. At every patch-test visit, the blood draw took place before the patch test was put on. Eligible patients were aged 18 to 70, diagnosed with alopecia, deemed suitable for DPC therapy, and excluded if pregnant. Total RNA was extracted from unfractionated whole blood collected in Tempus Blood RNA tubes. V is pared back by 0 bases and J by 1 base, with 11 bases lying between the germline termini. Taken from cysteine to phenylalanine, the CDR3 has 16 residues. Only the CDR3 region is kept as DNA, spanning 48 bases read in frame from base 1. CDR1 MGHRA and CDR2 YSYEKL are derived from the germline V gene.

The source of the sample is a study of human T cells and chemical hapten exposure (dated by TCRdb to the early 2020s). With regard to the full study: For sensitization, 2% DPC in acetone was applied to a roughly 2 cm by roughly 2 cm area of upper inner arm skin. Throughout the study period of around 25 weeks, patients also received therapeutic DPC doses to the scalp every week. Patch testing was performed on the upper back with Finn chambers containing 0.01% DPC, and the patch tests were scored after 6 days according to International Contact Dermatitis Research Group standards. The mostly female patient cohort included alopecia areata with under or over 50% scalp involvement, alopecia totalis and alopecia universalis. Libraries were combined into a pool for sequencing, and differences in TCR yield between samples came mainly from small differences in library volumes within the pool. Peripheral blood TCR repertoire changes were tracked in vivo in alopecia patients during primary and secondary sensitization to the hapten diphenylcyclopropenone (DPC). Blood was sampled from patients pre-sensitization (week 0) and at 2, 6 and about 24 weeks after DPC sensitization. Nearly 30 alopecia patients gave blood for TCR sequencing at one to four time points (pre-sensitization, 2, 6 and 24 weeks). Paper-wide results and their limitations: Because every patient had alopecia, a presumed autoimmune disease, the patients' immune response might differ from that of healthy individuals. A positive correlation was found between the number of PT1 expanded TCRs and patch test score, with significance reached at thresholds 8, 16 and 32 but not 4. Expanded TCRs formed significantly more large CDR3 similarity clusters than pre-sensitization or healthy control sets, consistent with antigen-driven responses. After repeated subsampling, changes were observed in the strength of the expansion versus patch-test correlation and in the threshold at which the correlation became significant. DPC sensitization did not change the number of TCRs with a frequency above 1 in 1000, and there was no evidence of changes in global repertoire structure.

The library came from RACE. Sequenced on a NextSeq 500. During library preparation, unique molecular identifiers were attached to individual cDNA molecules so that TCRs could be counted in a quantitative, reproducible way. Each blood RNA sample was used to sequence both TCR alpha and TCR beta chains. Processing in the source paper ran as follows. A median of about 100,000 TCRs per sample was observed, with a range of roughly 23,224 to 700,000. The Decombinator software suite was used to annotate V, J and CDR3 in the TCR reads. For the PS versus PT1 abundance plots, all samples were subsampled to the same number of TCRs (28,000). TCRs were defined as expanded if absent before sensitization and observed at least eight times at the 2-week time point. The raw public data were reprocessed by TCRdb itself: fastp quality trimming at Q25, MiXCR clonotype calling, in-frame beta chains only. Each record represents a unique CDR3 protein, reported with the most common genes and DNA among its rows. These V and J calls derive from TCRdb rather than the authors' analysis. This sample has tens of thousands of distinct CDR3 sequences in its table, and around 9.3% of those were observed once. The ten largest clones add up to roughly 14% of the sample.

This sample comprised whole blood, obtained in connection with sensitization to the hapten diphenylcyclopropenone (DPC). The chain joins TRBV4-1 to TRBJ2-3; the best D guess is TRBD2, with 5 bases matching. The receptor comes from a woman in her 40s with alopecia areata. Some clones in this sample may be carry-over from other donors' samples. The DNA sequence is given as TGCGCCAGCAGCCAAGATACGGGGATTGGCACAGATACGCAGTATTTT. It specifies CASSQDTGIGTDTQYF.